A single sample is the source of the 31 T cell receptor beta chains below, sequenced in a study of cytomegalovirus exposure and HLA in healthy donors. Researchers ran the PCR with 60 Vbeta and 13 Jbeta primers. The method was immunoSEQ multiplex PCR; TCRdb's version includes in-frame clones alone and lacks a portion of them. The table records roughly 200,000 clones, approximately 80% of them present only once. Sequencing was carried out using PBMCs. The source is a female donor in good health and CMV-seronegative.

V and J are TRBV10-3 and TRBJ2-7; 9 bases map to TRBD2. From germline, CDR1 is ENHRY and CDR2 SYGVKD. This CDR3 is built from 14 residues. V lost 5 bases, J lost 4 bases, and 6 bases stayed unmatched. The CDR3 is CAISSSGVRYEQYF. As DNA, the CDR3 is TGTGCCATCAGTTCTAGCGGGGTGCGGTACGAGCAGTACTTC.

This clone was seen a few times. The chain employs TRBV19 and TRBJ1-5; possible D gene TRBD1, 6 bases. The germline V gene has CDR1 LNHDA and CDR2 SQIVND (reference sequence). The CDR3 has 15 amino acids. Trimming pared 3 bases from V and 9 bases from J, leaving 18 bases between. For the CDR3, the DNA is TGTGCCAGTAGTATGGAGCAGGGGCCCCGTGCGCCCCAGCATTTT. Translation gives CASSMEQGPRAPQHF.

The rearrangement links TRBV6-1 to TRBJ2-3, with D possibly TRBD1 on 6 matching bases. This CDR3 is built from 16 residues. CDR1 and CDR2 (germline): MNHNS, SASEGT. Trimming shortened V by 1 base and J by 3 bases, and 14 bases separated the two germline ends. The CDR3 sequence is CASSEVPGQLTDTQYF. The CDR3 nucleotides read TGTGCCAGCAGTGAAGTGCCGGGACAATTGACAGATACGCAGTATTTT.

V gene TRBV5-4 combines with J gene TRBJ1-3, with TRBD1 as a possible D gene (5 bases). The germline gives CDR1 SGHNT, CDR2 YYREEE (reference sequence). This CDR3 has 17 amino acids. V lost 0 bases and J 0 bases, leaving 13 bases between the germline ends. CDR3 loop: CASSLATPRGSGNTIYF. CDR3 coding DNA: TGTGCCAGCAGCTTGGCCACTCCTAGGGGCTCTGGAAACACCATATATTTT.

In this sample, this clone turned up a few times. The chain uses TRBV2 and TRBJ1-6, with 10 bases lining up with TRBD1. Germline CDR1 is SNHLY and CDR2 is FYNNEI. The length of the CDR3 is 16 residues. V was clipped by 4 bases and J by 5 bases; unmatched bases: 5. The DNA for the CDR3 is TGTGCCAGCAGTGGAGGGACAGGGGACGATAATTCACCCCTCCACTTT. It is translated as CASSGGTGDDNSPLHF.

The chain uses TRBV5-6 and TRBJ2-3; D not resolved. Trimming shortened V by 4 bases and J by 7 bases, and 13 bases separated the two germline ends. This CDR3 is 13 amino acids long. Germline lookup yields CDR1 SGHDT and CDR2 YYEEEE. The CDR3 here is CASSPGNSYTQYF. The CDR3 DNA sequence: TGTGCCAGCAGCCCTGGTAACAGTTATACGCAGTATTTT.

This clone was recorded many times. The rearrangement uses TRBV27 and TRBJ2-1; 7 bases are shared with TRBD2. The CDR3 is 18 amino acids. V gave up 4 bases and J gave up 5 bases; unmatched junction bases: 17. Germline V gives CDR1 MNHEY, CDR2 SMNVEV (reference sequence). CDR3 bases: TGTGCCAGCAGTTCAATCCGGTTACGGGGGGTAAGAGACAATGAGCAGTTCTTC. Amino acids: CASSSIRLRGVRDNEQFF.

V gene TRBV19 combines with J gene TRBJ1-1, with D possibly matching TRBD1 (6 bases). The CDR3 is made up of 14 amino acids. Germline CDR1 reads LNHDA; CDR2 reads SQIVND (reference sequence). The V end was cut by 3 bases, the J end by 1 base, with 9 bases between. CDR3 amino acids: CASSIGTTNTEAFF. The DNA of the CDR3 is TGTGCCAGTAGTATCGGGACAACGAACACTGAAGCTTTCTTT.

V usage is TRBV6-5 and J usage is TRBJ2-3; D unclear. CDR3 length: 12 amino acids. Between the trimmed V and J ends, which lost 7 bases and 1 base, there was a span of 6 bases. Germline V CDR1 and CDR2: MNHEY, SVGAGI. The CDR3 region has the DNA TGTGCCAGCACCACGGGCACAGATACGCAGTATTTT. It specifies CASTTGTDTQYF.

V gene TRBV19 combines with J gene TRBJ2-1, with 14 bases aligning to TRBD2. The CDR3 contains 16 residues. V was clipped by 4 bases and J by 8 bases; unmatched bases: 7. Germline CDR1 reads LNHDA; CDR2 reads SQIVND (reference sequence). The CDR3 nucleotides are TGTGCCAGTAGTAGGCCCCGGGGACTAGCGGGAGATGAGCAGTTCTTC. It codes for CASSRPRGLAGDEQFF.

The V call is TRBV19, the J call TRBJ1-2, with no clear D. The V gene's germline CDR1 is LNHDA and CDR2 SQIVND (reference sequence). Trimming left V 5 bases short and J 3 bases short, with 19 bases between. This CDR3 is built from 16 residues. The CDR3 nucleotides read TGTGCCAGTAGTCGACAATTGGGTGGGAGGGACTATGGCTACACCTTC. It is translated as CASSRQLGGRDYGYTF.

V and J are TRBV30 and TRBJ2-7, with a tentative D call TRBD1 (6 bases). Looked up from germline, CDR1 is GTSNPN and CDR2 is SVGIG (reference sequence). Trimming took off 0 bases at V and 1 base at J, with 7 bases between the two ends. The CDR3 extends over 13 amino acids. CDR3 in amino acids: CAWSVGQSYEQYF. DNA for the CDR3: TGTGCCTGGAGTGTAGGACAGTCCTACGAGCAGTACTTC.

The chain links TRBV2 to TRBJ1-3; TRBD1 matches 7 bases. Trimming at V came to 3 bases and at J to 4 bases, leaving 6 bases not matched to a gene. The CDR3 totals 15 residues. From germline, CDR1 is SNHLY and CDR2 FYNNEI. This CDR3 reads CASSEKAGGGNTIYF. The CDR3 DNA reads TGTGCCAGCAGTGAGAAGGCAGGGGGGGGAAACACCATATATTTT.

The chain couples TRBV4-1 to TRBJ1-5, with a possible D match to TRBD1 (5 bases). Germline CDR1 reads MGHRA; CDR2 reads YSYEKL. V lost 2 bases, J lost 3 bases, and 14 bases lay in between. This CDR3 has 16 residues. The CDR3, as DNA: TGCGCCAGCAGCCAATCAGGGTTGCCCATCAATCAGCCCCAGCATTTT. Protein sequence: CASSQSGLPINQPQHF.

This sequence joins TRBV5-4 and TRBJ2-3; D is uncertain. The CDR3 length is 15 residues. The V end lost 0 bases, the J end lost 0 bases, and 8 bases lay between the germline ends. The V gene's germline CDR1 is SGHNT and CDR2 YYREEE (reference sequence). CDR3 amino acids: CASSLDLISTDTQYF. CDR3 sequence (DNA): TGTGCCAGCAGCTTGGATCTTATAAGCACAGATACGCAGTATTTT.

To note about this clone: A read error may produce the germline difference seen at one junction end. The rearrangement links TRBV7-9 to TRBJ2-7, with TRBD2 matching 11 bases. CDR3 length: 16 residues. Germline CDR1 reads SEHNR; CDR2 reads FQNEAQ (reference sequence). DNA for the CDR3: TGTTCCAGCAGCTTAGCGAGAACTAGCGGGAGTTACGAGCAGTACTTC. Translated, it gives CSSSLARTSGSYEQYF.

This chain connects TRBV11-2 to TRBJ2-7; 14 bases fit TRBD2. V was clipped by 0 bases and J by 3 bases; unmatched bases: 13. Germline V gene data show CDR1 as SGHAT and CDR2 as FQNNGV. The CDR3 runs 20 residues. CDR3 DNA: TGTGCCAGCAGCTTAGAGGGAGGACTAGCGGGAGGCAATCCGTTCTACGAGCAGTACTTC. Its translation is CASSLEGGLAGGNPFYEQYF.

The gene calls are TRBV7-9 and TRBJ2-5, with D hard to call. Germline lookup yields CDR1 SEHNR and CDR2 FQNEAQ (reference sequence). Trimming shortened V by 1 base and J by 4 bases, and 13 bases separated the two germline ends. This CDR3 spans 15 amino acids. As DNA, the CDR3 is TGTGCCAGCAGCTTAGGGGCAGTAGTCGGAGAGACCCAGTACTTC. Translated, it gives CASSLGAVVGETQYF.

This sequence joins TRBV29-1 and TRBJ2-1; the match to TRBD1 covers 9 bases. V was clipped by 5 bases and J by 1 base; unmatched bases: 12. The CDR3 has 17 residues. Per germline, CDR1 SQVTM and CDR2 ANQGSEA. CDR3 protein: CSVINAEGQGSYNEQFF. The CDR3 nucleotides are TGCAGCGTTATAAATGCCGAGGGACAGGGTTCCTACAATGAGCAGTTCTTC.

In DNA, the CDR3 is TGTGCCAGCAGTCCAGGGGGGTCCTACAATGAGCAGTTCTTC. It specifies CASSPGGSYNEQFF. The rearrangement joins TRBV27 to TRBJ2-1; a weak D match, TRBD1 (7 bases). Germline CDR1 is MNHEY and CDR2 is SMNVEV (reference sequence). This CDR3 has 14 residues. Trimming took 5 bases from V and 1 from J, leaving 9 bases between them.

This clone showed up just a few times. This chain connects TRBV29-1 to TRBJ2-7; maybe TRBD1 (6 bases). The CDR3 spans 15 residues. The ends were cut back, 0 bases at V and 3 bases at J, with 15 bases in the middle. Germline values: CDR1 SQVTM, CDR2 ANQGSEA. The CDR3 DNA sequence: TGCAGCGTTGAAGAATGGGCTGGGGGCTGCTACGAGCAGTACTTC. It specifies CSVEEWAGGCYEQYF.

The chain is built from TRBV27 and TRBJ1-5; maybe TRBD1 (6 bases). V lost 3 bases and J lost 5, with 14 bases in between. The CDR3 contains 15 residues. Per germline, CDR1 MNHEY and CDR2 SMNVEV (reference sequence). CDR3 sequence (DNA): TGTGCCAGCAGTTTTGACAGGAATGGGGATCAGCCCCAGCATTTT. As protein: CASSFDRNGDQPQHF.

The rearrangement links TRBV7-9 to TRBJ2-2; 12 positions agree with TRBD2. This CDR3 has 19 residues. Germline V gene lookup returns CDR1 SEHNR and CDR2 FQNEAQ (reference sequence). Trimming took 6 bases from V and 1 from J; bases not matched to a gene: 12. CDR3 in amino acids: CASSSTSGSPTGNTGELFF. Here the CDR3 DNA reads TGTGCCAGCAGTTCGACTAGCGGGAGTCCCACCGGGAACACCGGGGAGCTGTTTTTT.

CDR3 in DNA: TGTGCCAGTAGTATGACAGTTCCACGCTATGGCTACACCTTC. Translating gives CASSMTVPRYGYTF. This rearrangement joins TRBV19 to TRBJ1-2, with a tentative D call TRBD1 (5 bases). V lost 3 bases to trimming and J lost 4 bases, with 12 bases between them. Germline lookup yields CDR1 LNHDA and CDR2 SQIVND (reference sequence). There are 14 residues in the CDR3.

This clone was counted once. The chain links TRBV10-3 to TRBJ2-4; TRBD2 might be the D (6 bases). The V and J ends lost 9 bases and 0 bases respectively, with 9 bases between them. The CDR3 is 13 amino acids. The germline gives CDR1 ENHRY, CDR2 SYGVKD. CDR3 sequence reads: CAIGGGAKNIQYF. In nucleotides, the CDR3 is TGTGCCATTGGGGGAGGAGCCAAAAACATTCAGTACTTC.

V is TRBV12-5 and J is TRBJ1-1; a weak D match, TRBD1 (5 bases). V shed 0 bases and J shed 0 bases, with 11 bases lying between them. Germline CDR1 reads LGHNT; CDR2 reads FRNRAP. The CDR3 runs to 16 residues. The CDR3 reads CASGLVLGGLNTEAFF. The CDR3 nucleotides are TGTGCTAGTGGTTTGGTACTGGGGGGTCTGAACACTGAAGCTTTCTTT.

This rearrangement joins TRBV28 to TRBJ2-5, with 7 positions matching TRBD1. Germline lookup yields CDR1 MDHEN and CDR2 SYDVKM. This CDR3 spans 11 amino acids. The junction had 5 bases not matched to a gene; V was cut back by 11 bases and J by 5 bases. The CDR3 nucleotides are TGTGCCTTCCAGGGGGTCGAGACCCAGTACTTC. The encoded protein is CAFQGVETQYF.

The chain links TRBV5-4 to TRBJ1-5, with a tentative D call TRBD1 (5 bases). V was shortened by 1 base and J by 0 bases, with 8 bases between the two germline ends. From germline, CDR1 is SGHNT and CDR2 YYREEE (reference sequence). CDR3 length: 15 amino acids. The CDR3 here is CASSLRGDSNQPQHF. The CDR3 DNA sequence: TGTGCCAGCAGCTTGCGGGGGGATAGCAATCAGCCCCAGCATTTT.

The rearrangement links TRBV5-8 to TRBJ1-5; D is perhaps TRBD1 (6 bases). The CDR3 sequence is 15 residues long. The germline V gene has CDR1 SGHTS and CDR2 YDEGEE. Trimming pared 3 bases from V and 6 bases from J, leaving 16 bases between. CDR3 residues: CASSSMGGAGQPQHF. CDR3 in DNA: TGTGCCAGCAGCTCCATGGGGGGGGCAGGTCAGCCCCAGCATTTT.

The chain couples TRBV6-1 to TRBJ1-1; D is unclear. V was clipped by 9 bases and J by 4 bases, with 15 bases between them. The CDR3 extends over 13 amino acids. CDR1 and CDR2 from the germline V gene are MNHNS and SASEGT. CDR3 bases: TGTGCCAGTTGGAGGCGGGTTGGCACTGAAGCTTTCTTT. Protein sequence: CASWRRVGTEAFF.

This clone was picked up one time. The chain links TRBV7-6 to TRBJ2-3, with 11 bases matching TRBD2. Trimming removed 1 base from V and 2 bases from J; junction bases left unmatched: 11. CDR1 and CDR2 from the germline V gene are SGHVS and FNYEAQ. The CDR3 covers 19 residues. The CDR3 bases are TGTGCCAGCAGCTTAGACCCTCCGACTAGCGGGGTTTTCACAGATACGCAGTATTTT. It encodes CASSLDPPTSGVFTDTQYF.